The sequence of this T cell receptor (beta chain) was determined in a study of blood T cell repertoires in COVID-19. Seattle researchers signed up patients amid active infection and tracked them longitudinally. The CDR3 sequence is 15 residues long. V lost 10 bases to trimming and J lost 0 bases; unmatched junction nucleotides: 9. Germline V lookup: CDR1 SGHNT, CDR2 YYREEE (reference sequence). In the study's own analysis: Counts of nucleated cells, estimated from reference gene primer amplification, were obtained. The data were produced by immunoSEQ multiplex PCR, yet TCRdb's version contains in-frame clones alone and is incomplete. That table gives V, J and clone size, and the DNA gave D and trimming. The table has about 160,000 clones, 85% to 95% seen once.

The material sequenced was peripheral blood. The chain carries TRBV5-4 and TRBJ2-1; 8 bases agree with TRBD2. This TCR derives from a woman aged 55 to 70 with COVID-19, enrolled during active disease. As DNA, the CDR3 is TGTGCCTTCGGGAGTGGGACTAGCTCCTACAATGAGCAGTTCTTC. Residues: CAFGSGTSSYNEQFF.